The rows below give T cell receptor beta chains drawn from one sample of a study of T cells expressing NK-cell markers. TCRdb re-called the 5' RACE reads and catalogs CDR3 proteins one per entry, DNA excluded. The table for this sample gives 350,000 to 450,000 distinct CDR3 sequences. The source material was blood T cells: a sorted CD56 or NKG2C T cell subset, CD4+ or CD8+ T cells, or bulk PBMC T cells (not recorded which). The source of these receptors is a man aged 18-75 years in good health. CDR3s include the opening cysteine and the closing phenylalanine or tryptophan.

j_call,v_call,cdr3_aa
TRBJ2-7,TRBV15,CATSLKRGSEQYF
TRBJ2-3,TRBV7-8,CASSSRHNTDTQYF
TRBJ1-5,TRBV6-1,CASSEALLSNQPQHF
TRBJ2-1,TRBV7-9,CASSLDRGGDRNEQFF
TRBJ1-5,TRBV10-2,CASSVAGLFSQPQHF
TRBJ2-1,TRBV5-5,CASSLLIAASSYNEQFF
TRBJ2-7,TRBV18,CASSPTGDAPEQYF
TRBJ1-1,TRBV19,CASNGLGGMNTEAFF
TRBJ2-7,TRBV7-9,CASSRGGESSYEQYF
TRBJ2-6,TRBV6-2/TRBV6-3,CASTLFGSGANVLTF
TRBJ2-1,TRBV5-6,CASSSWAGGRTYNEQFF
TRBJ2-1,TRBV12-3/TRBV12-4,CASSFRTGGVRAGVYNEQFF
TRBJ2-7,TRBV29-1,CSVDQGGYEQYF
TRBJ2-5,TRBV5-1,CASSRDMDSQETQYF
TRBJ2-1,TRBV20-1,CSAIHGTGPSNEQFF
TRBJ2-5,TRBV5-1,CASSLALGGGPEGQTQYF
TRBJ2-2,TRBV20-1,CSAPNPVGNTGELFF
TRBJ1-4,TRBV6-1,CASSMLGLNEKLFF
TRBJ1-1,TRBV6-1,CASSRPGQGNTEAFF
TRBJ2-1,TRBV7-2,CASSAPKNNEQFF
TRBJ2-7,TRBV9,CASARLLGEQYF
TRBJ2-7,TRBV7-2,CASSLGPSRVEQYF
TRBJ2-2,TRBV27,CASKRTEDTGELFF
TRBJ2-5,TRBV2,CASRQDYTAEETQYF
TRBJ1-5,TRBV28,CASSVRDRTYQPQHF
TRBJ2-7,TRBV4-2,CASSQDSGTSGGLQYF
TRBJ1-2,TRBV7-9,CASSSQGAGYGYTF
TRBJ1-1,TRBV5-1,CASSRSRTGDEAFF
TRBJ2-6,TRBV5-1,CASSGGKGSGANVLTF
TRBJ2-5,TRBV5-1,CASSLGARVRVQETQYF
TRBJ1-2,TRBV6-6,CASRLRDNYGYTF
TRBJ2-2,TRBV7-9,CASSLAGKGARTGELFF
TRBJ1-2,TRBV5-1,CASSSRGYNYGYTF
TRBJ2-1,TRBV4-1,CASSQRTSGVSYNEQFF
TRBJ1-4,TRBV20-1,CSARPQGAGEKLFF
TRBJ1-6,TRBV4-1,CASSQDWQGVSPLHF
TRBJ1-2,TRBV5-5,CASSLAQGTLYGYTF
TRBJ2-5,TRBV20-1,CSAREDREQEAQYF
TRBJ2-5,TRBV19,CASSSQMAGSQETQYF
TRBJ2-3,TRBV5-1,CASSLDSGGRPDTQYF
TRBJ2-3,TRBV20-1,CSARLAGGANTDTQYF
TRBJ2-7,TRBV5-6,CASSSRGYYEQYF
TRBJ2-1,TRBV18,CASSDFGGSYNEQFF
TRBJ1-1,TRBV7-3,CASSIGAGEAFF
TRBJ2-5,TRBV27,CASIPRDPLQETQYF
TRBJ2-2,TRBV15,CATSRQGTNTGELFF
TRBJ2-2,TRBV6-5,CASSYGWGTSGGPGELFF
TRBJ2-6,TRBV5-1,CASSLQPGLGANVLTF
TRBJ2-1,TRBV28,CASTPTVGGGSYNEQFF
TRBJ2-1,TRBV12-3/TRBV12-4,CASSHGTALRDNEQFF
TRBJ2-1,TRBV6-4,CASRRTSGDMQFF
TRBJ1-2,TRBV6-5,CASSYSWLSTYGYTF
TRBJ2-7,TRBV20-1,CSATGTSGYEQYF
TRBJ1-2,TRBV6-1,CASLQARQGGYGYTF
TRBJ2-1,TRBV5-5,CASSLSSGLAVVEQFF